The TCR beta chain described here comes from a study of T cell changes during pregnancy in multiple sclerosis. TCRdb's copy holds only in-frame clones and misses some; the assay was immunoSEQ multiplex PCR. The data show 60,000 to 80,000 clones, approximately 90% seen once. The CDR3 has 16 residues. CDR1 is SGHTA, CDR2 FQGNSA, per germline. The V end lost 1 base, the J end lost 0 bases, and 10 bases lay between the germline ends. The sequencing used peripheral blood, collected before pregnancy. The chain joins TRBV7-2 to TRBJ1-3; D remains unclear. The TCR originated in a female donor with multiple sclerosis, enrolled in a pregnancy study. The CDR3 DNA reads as TGTGCCAGCAGCTTAGTCCATAGAGCCTCTGGAAACACCATATATTTT. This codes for CASSLVHRASGNTIYF. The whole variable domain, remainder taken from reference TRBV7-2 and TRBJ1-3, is GAGVSQSPSNKVTEKGKDVELRCDPISGHTALYWYRQSLGQGLEFLIYFQGNSAPDKSGLPSDRFSAERTGGSVSTLTIQRTQQEDSAVYLCASSLVHRASGNTIYFGEGSWLTVV.